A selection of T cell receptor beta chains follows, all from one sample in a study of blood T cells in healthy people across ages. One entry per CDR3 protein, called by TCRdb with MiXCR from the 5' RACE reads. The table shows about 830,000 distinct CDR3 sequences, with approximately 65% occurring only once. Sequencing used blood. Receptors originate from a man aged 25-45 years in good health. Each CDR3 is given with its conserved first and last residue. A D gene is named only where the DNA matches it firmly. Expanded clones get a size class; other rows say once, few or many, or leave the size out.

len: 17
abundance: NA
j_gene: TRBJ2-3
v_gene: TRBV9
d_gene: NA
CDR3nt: TGTGCCAGCAGCGTAGGTCGTGACAGACACTTCACAGATACGCAGTATTTT
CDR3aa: CASSVGRDRHFTDTQYF

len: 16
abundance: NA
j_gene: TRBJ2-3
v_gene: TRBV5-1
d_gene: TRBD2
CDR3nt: TGCGCCAGCAGCTCCCGGACTAGCGGGTACACAGATACGCAGTATTTT
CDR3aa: CASSSRTSGYTDTQYF

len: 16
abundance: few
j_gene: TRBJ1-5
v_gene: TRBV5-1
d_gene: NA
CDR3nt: TGCGCCAGCAGCATGGAGCCAGGGAATCCCAAGGTTGGCCAGCATTTT
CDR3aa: CASSMEPGNPKVGQHF

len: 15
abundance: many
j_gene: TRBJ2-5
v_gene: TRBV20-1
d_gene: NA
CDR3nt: TGCAGTGCTAGTCCTGCCACCAGGTACCAAGAGACCCAGTACTTC
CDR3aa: CSASPATRYQETQYF

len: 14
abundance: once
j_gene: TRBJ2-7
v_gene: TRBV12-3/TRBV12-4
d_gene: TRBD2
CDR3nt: TGTGCCAGCAGCCACGGGGGGGCCACATACGAGCAGTACTTC
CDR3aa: CASSHGGATYEQYF

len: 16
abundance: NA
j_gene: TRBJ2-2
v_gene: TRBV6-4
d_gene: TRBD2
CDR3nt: TGTGCCAGCAGTGACGGGAGCGGGGTTCCCACCGGGGAGCTGTTTTTT
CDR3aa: CASSDGSGVPTGELFF

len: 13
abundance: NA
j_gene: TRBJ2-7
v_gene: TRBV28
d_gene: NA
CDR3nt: TGTGCCAGCAGTGTTGGTCAGGGGTACGGGCAGTACTTC
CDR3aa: CASSVGQGYGQYF

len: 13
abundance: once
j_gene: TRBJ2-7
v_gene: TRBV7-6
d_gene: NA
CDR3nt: TGTGCCAGCAGGCCAGAGGGAGGGGGCGAGCAGTACTTC
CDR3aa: CASRPEGGGEQYF

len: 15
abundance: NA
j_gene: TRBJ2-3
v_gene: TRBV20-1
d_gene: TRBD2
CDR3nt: TGCAGTACCACTTATGGAGCGGGATTCACAGATACGCAGTATTTT
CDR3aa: CSTTYGAGFTDTQYF

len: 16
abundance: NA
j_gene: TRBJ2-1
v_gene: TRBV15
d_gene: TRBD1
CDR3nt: TGTGCCCCCAGCAGCCCCGGGACAGACTCCTACAATGAGCAGTTCTTC
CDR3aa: CAPSSPGTDSYNEQFF

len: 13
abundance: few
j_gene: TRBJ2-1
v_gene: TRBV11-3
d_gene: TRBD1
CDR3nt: TGTGCCAGCAGCGGACAGGGGAACAATGAGCAGTTCTTC
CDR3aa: CASSGQGNNEQFF

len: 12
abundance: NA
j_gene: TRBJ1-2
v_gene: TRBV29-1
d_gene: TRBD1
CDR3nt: TGCAGCGTTGAAGGACAGGGCGTCGGCTACACCTTC
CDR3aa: CSVEGQGVGYTF

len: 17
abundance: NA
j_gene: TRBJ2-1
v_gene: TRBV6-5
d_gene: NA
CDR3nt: TGTGCCAGCAGTCCCTCGGGGAGCGGGACAGGCGTCCATGAGCAGTTCTTC
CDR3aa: CASSPSGSGTGVHEQFF

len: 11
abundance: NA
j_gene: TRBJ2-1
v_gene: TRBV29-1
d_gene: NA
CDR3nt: TGCAGCGCCGGTTGGGACAATGAGCAGTTCTTC
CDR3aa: CSAGWDNEQFF

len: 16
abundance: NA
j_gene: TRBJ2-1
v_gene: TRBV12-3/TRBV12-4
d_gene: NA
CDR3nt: TGTGCCAGCAGTTTAGGGCGGGCCCGGGTTTACAATGAGCAGTTCTTC
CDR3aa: CASSLGRARVYNEQFF

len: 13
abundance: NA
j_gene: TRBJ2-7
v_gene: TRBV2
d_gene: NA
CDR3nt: TGTGCCAGCAGTGTCACAGAAACCTACGAGCAGTACTTC
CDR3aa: CASSVTETYEQYF

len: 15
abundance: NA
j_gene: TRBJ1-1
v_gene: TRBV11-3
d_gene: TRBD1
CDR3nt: TGTGCCAGCAGCCGTGGGGGACAGCCGAACACTGAAGCTTTCTTT
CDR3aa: CASSRGGQPNTEAFF

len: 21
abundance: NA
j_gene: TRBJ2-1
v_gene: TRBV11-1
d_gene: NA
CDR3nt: TGTGCCAGCAGCTCCAGACAGGGCGGGGCAACAAGGGGCCGCTCCTACAATGAGCAGTTCTTC
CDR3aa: CASSSRQGGATRGRSYNEQFF

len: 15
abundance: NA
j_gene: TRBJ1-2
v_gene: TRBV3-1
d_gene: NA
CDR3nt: TGTGCCAGCAGCCATGCCGACCGGTCGAGGACCGGCTACACCTTC
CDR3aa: CASSHADRSRTGYTF

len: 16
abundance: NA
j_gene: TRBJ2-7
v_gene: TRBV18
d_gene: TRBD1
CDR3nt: TGTGCCAGCTCACCACCGGGACAGGGGGTCCTACACGAGCAGTACTTC
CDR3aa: CASSPPGQGVLHEQYF

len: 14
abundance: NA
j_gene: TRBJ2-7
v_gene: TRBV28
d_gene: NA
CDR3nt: TGTGCCAGCACCGCGGACCCCGGAGACTACGAGCAGTACTTC
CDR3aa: CASTADPGDYEQYF

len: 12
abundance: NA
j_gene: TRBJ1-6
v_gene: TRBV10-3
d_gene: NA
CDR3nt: TGTGCCGCCAGGGACGGGAATTCACCCCTCCACTTT
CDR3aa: CAARDGNSPLHF

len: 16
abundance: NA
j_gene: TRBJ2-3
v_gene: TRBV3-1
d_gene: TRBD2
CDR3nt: TGTGCCAGCAGCCCTAGCGGGGGGGCCTCACGAGATACGCAGTATTTT
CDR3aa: CASSPSGGASRDTQYF

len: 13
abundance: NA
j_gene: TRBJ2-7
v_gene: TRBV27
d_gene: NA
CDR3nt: TGTGCCAGCAGTACCTCGACTAGCTACGAGCAGTACTTC
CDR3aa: CASSTSTSYEQYF

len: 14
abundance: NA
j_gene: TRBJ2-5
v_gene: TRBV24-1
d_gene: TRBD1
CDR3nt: TGTGCCACCAGTGCGGAACAGGGGGCGAAGACCCAGTACTTC
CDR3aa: CATSAEQGAKTQYF

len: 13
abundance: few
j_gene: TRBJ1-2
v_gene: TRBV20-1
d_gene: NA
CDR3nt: TGCAGTGCTCACAAGGGGGGGTCGTATGGCTACACCTTC
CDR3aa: CSAHKGGSYGYTF

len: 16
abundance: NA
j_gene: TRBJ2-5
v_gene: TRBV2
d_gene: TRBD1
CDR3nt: TGTGCCAGCAGTACCTCTTGGACAGGGGGCGGAGAGACCCAGTACTTC
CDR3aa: CASSTSWTGGGETQYF

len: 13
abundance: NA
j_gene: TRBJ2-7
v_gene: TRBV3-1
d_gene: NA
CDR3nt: TGTGCCAGCAGCCAAGAGTGGAACTACGAGCAGTACTTC
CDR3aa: CASSQEWNYEQYF

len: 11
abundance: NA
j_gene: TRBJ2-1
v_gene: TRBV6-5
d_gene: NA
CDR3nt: TGTGCCAGCTTTCTAGGCGATGAGCAGTTCTTC
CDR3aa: CASFLGDEQFF

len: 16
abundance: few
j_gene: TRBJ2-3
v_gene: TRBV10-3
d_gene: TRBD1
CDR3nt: TGTGCCATCAGCGAAACCGGGACAGGGGAAACAGATACGCAGTATTTT
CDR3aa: CAISETGTGETDTQYF

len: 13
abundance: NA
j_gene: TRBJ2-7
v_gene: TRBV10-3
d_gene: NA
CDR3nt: TGTGCCATCAGGGAGGGGGACTCCTACGAGCAGTACTTC
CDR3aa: CAIREGDSYEQYF

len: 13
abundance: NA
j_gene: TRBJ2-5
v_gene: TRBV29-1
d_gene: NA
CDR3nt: TGCAGCGTTGAAACAGGCGACCAAGAGACCCAGTACTTC
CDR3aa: CSVETGDQETQYF

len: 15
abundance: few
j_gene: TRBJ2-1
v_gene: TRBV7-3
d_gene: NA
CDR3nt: TGTGCCAGCAGCCCTCAAGGCGGCAGGCCAAATGAGCAGTTCTTC
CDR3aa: CASSPQGGRPNEQFF

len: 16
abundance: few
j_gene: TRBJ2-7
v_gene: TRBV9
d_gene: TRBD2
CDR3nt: TGTGCCAGCAGCGTAGATGGACTAGCGGGACCCTACGAGCAGTACTTC
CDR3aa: CASSVDGLAGPYEQYF

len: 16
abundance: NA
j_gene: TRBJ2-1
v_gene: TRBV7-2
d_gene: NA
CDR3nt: TGTGCCAGCAGCTTAGGAGACAGGTGGACCTACAATGAGCAGTTCTTC
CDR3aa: CASSLGDRWTYNEQFF

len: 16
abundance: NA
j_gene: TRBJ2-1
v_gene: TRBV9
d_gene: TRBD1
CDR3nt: TGTGCCAGCAGCGCTGACCGGGACAGGGGGGAAAATGAGCAGTTCTTC
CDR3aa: CASSADRDRGENEQFF

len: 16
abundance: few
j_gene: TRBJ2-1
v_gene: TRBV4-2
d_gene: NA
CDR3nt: TGTGCCAGCAGCCAAGAGGACGGAATTACCTACAATGAGCAGTTCTTC
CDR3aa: CASSQEDGITYNEQFF

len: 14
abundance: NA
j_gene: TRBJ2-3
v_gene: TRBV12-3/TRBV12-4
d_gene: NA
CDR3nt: TGTGCCAGCAGAGCCCGGCCTGAGGGAGATACGCAGTATTTT
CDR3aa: CASRARPEGDTQYF

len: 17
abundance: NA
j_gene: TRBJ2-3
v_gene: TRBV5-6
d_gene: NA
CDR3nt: TGTGCCAGCAGCAGACCCCCCGGGGACACACTCACAGATACGCAGTATTTT
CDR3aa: CASSRPPGDTLTDTQYF

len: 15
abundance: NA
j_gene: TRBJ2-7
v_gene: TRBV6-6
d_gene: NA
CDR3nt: TGTGCCAGCAGTTACCTTGGGGTTGATGGGTACGAGCAGTACTTC
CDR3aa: CASSYLGVDGYEQYF

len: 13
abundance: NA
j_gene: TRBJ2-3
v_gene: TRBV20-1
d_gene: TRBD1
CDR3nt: TGCAGTGCGCCCGGGACAGCCACAGATACGCAGTATTTT
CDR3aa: CSAPGTATDTQYF

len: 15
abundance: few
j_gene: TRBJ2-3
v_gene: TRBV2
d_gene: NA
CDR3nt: TGTGCCAGCAGTTTACAGGGAGTGGGCCCAGATACGCAGTATTTT
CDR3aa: CASSLQGVGPDTQYF

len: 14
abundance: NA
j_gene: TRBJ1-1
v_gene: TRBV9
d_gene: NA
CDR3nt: TGTGCCAGCAGCGTAGACCTCCACCCCACTGAAGCTTTCTTT
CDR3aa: CASSVDLHPTEAFF

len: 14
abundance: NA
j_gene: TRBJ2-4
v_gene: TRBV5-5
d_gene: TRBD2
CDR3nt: TGTGCCAGCTCAACCGCGGGAGGGGCAGGAGAGCAGTACTTC
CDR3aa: CASSTAGGAGEQYF

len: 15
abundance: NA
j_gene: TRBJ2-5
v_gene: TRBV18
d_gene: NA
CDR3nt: TGTGCCAGCTCGACCGCGGGGCTAAGTGAGGAGACCCAGTACTTC
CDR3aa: CASSTAGLSEETQYF

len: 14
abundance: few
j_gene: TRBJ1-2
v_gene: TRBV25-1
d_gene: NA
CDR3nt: TGTGCCAGCAGTGAATATACCGCACCCTATGGCTACACCTTC
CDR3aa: CASSEYTAPYGYTF

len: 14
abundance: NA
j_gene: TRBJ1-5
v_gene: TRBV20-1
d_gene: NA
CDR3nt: TGCAGTGCTAGAGAGGACTTCTCACAGGGGCCCCAGCATTTT
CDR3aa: CSAREDFSQGPQHF

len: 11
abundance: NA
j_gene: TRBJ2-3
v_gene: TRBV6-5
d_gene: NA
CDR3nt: TGTGCCAGCAAACGGGCAGATACGCAGTATTTT
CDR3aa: CASKRADTQYF

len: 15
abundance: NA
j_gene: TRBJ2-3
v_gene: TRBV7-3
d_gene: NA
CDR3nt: TGTGCCAGCAGTCGAGGAACAGGGGAGGCAGATACGCAGTATTTT
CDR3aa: CASSRGTGEADTQYF

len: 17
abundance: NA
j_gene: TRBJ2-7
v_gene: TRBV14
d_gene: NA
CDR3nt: TGTGCCAGCAGCCAAGATAAAGGCGGGGAGCCGATCTACGAGCAGTACTTC
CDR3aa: CASSQDKGGEPIYEQYF

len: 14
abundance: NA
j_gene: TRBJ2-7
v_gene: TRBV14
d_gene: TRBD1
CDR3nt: TGTGCCAGTTGCGGGACAGGGTTGGCCTACGAGCAGTACTTC
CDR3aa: CASCGTGLAYEQYF